This T cell receptor (beta chain) was captured in a study of T-cell reconstitution after alpha-beta-depleted transplantation in children (dated by TCRdb to the mid-2010s). About the investigation overall: Using TCR repertoire profiling, the study quantitatively followed how T-cell immune reconstitution unfolded in children after TCRalphabeta/CD19-depleted allogeneic hematopoietic cell transplantation. Paper-wide results and their limitations: Apparently early alphabetaT-cell count recovery about two months after transplant reportedly relied on only several hundred rapidly expanded clones derived from non-depleted graft cells. The frequencies of hyperexpanded clones fell over the following months, and after one year, T-cell counts and TCRbeta diversity were mostly attributed to newly produced T cells. The high TCRbeta diversity at day 60 in some patients was ascribed to recipient T cells and intrathymic progenitors that had survived conditioning.

Taken with the paper, the label for treatment or condition translates to: allogeneic hematopoietic cell transplantation with graft depleted of TCRalphabeta T cells and CD19 B cells. The children who served as transplant recipients had been given grafts of TCRalphabeta/CD19-depleted allogeneic hematopoietic cells. A few counts support this clonotype. The antigen it recognizes is unknown. No much larger clone exists at a distance of one base, and base qualities are not known. Ends trimmed: V by 2 bases, J by 8 bases; bases unmatched to a gene: 5. Reading the germline V gene gives CDR1 MGHRA and CDR2 YSYEKL. The CDR3 sequence holds 14 residues, the cysteine and phenylalanine included. Only the CDR3 DNA stays, 42 bases, in frame from base 1. Library preparation used PCR. TCRdb shows the sequencer as Illumina HiSeq 2500. TCR libraries were prepared with molecular barcoding, using unique molecular identifiers to normalize TCRbeta repertoire quantification. The public reads were quality trimmed at Q25 with fastp and then assembled into clones with MiXCR by TCRdb, keeping productive beta chains. Each CDR3 protein gets just one entry, which takes the most common genes and DNA from the rows behind it. Recorded for this sample are about 830,000 distinct CDR3 sequences; roughly 15% of them occurred a single time. The ten largest account for approximately 5% of the sample.

The chain employs TRBV4-1 and TRBJ2-1; 8 bases in the junction line up with TRBD2. Sample: PBMCs, mostly from graft donor cells, taken 360 days after TCRalphabeta/CD19-depleted stem cell transplant. The sequence was obtained from a male patient younger than 18 who had a stem cell transplant for acute lymphoblastic leukemia, so the T cells may come from the graft donor. The DNA sequence follows: TGCGCCAGCAGCCAACGGGAGGGCCTCTATGAGCAGTTCTTC. The encoded protein is CASSQREGLYEQFF.